This TCR beta chain was recovered during a study of OX40 agonist ivuxolimab in advanced cancers. Across the study: Previous treatment with anti-PD-1, anti-PD-L1 or anti-CTLA-4 therapy was allowed; under 50% had received some.

As regards this clone: Sequence at one end of the junction differs from germline and may be a read error.

Repertoires were generated with immunoSEQ multiplex PCR, while TCRdb's copy carries only in-frame clones and drops some. Found here are some 90,000 clones, 90% to 95% of them singletons; the top ten hold around 0.86%. The CDR3 spans 14 residues. CDR1 is MNHEY, CDR2 SVGAGI, per germline. The receptor comes from an adult with an advanced solid tumor such as melanoma, head and neck, liver or kidney cancer. The genes are TRBV6-5 and TRBJ1-1, with D possibly TRBD1 on 5 matching bases. Material: CD4+ or CD8+ T cells sorted from blood, obtained in a trial of the OX40 agonist ivuxolimab. CDR3 loop: CASSRTLRNAEAFF. CDR3 sequence (DNA): TGTGCCAGCAGCCGGACACTCCGGAACGCTGAAGCTTTCTTT.